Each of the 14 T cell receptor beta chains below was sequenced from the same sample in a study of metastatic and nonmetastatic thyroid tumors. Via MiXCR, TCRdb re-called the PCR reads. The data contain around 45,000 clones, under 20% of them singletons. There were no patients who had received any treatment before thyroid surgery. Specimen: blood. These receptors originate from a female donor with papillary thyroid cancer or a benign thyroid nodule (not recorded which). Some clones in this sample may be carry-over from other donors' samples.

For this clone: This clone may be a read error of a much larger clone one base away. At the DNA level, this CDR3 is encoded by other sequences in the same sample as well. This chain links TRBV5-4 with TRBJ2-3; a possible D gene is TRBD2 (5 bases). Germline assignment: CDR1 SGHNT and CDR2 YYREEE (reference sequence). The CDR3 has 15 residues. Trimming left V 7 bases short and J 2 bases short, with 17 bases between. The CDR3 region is CASQETSGNTDTQYF. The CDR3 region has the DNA TGTGCCAGCCAGGAAACCAGCGGAAACACAGATACGCAGTATTTT. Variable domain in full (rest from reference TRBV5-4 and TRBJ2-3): ETGVTQSPTHLIKTRGQQVTLRCSSQSGHNTVSWYQQALGQGPQFIFQYYREEENGRGNFPPRFSGLQFPNYSSELNVNALELDDSALYLCASQETSGNTDTQYFGPGTRLTVL.

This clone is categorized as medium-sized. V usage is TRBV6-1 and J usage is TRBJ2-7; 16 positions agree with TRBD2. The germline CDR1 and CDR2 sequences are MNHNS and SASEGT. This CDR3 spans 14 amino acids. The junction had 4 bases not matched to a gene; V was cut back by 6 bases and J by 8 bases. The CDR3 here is CASRGLAGGLQQYF. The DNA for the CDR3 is TGTGCCAGCAGGGGACTAGCGGGAGGGCTGCAGCAGTACTTC.

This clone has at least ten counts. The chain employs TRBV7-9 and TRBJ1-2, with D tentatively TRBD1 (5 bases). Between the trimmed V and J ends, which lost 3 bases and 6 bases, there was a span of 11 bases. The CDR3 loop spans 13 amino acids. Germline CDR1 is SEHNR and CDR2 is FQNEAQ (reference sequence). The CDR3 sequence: CASSFGGGDGYTF. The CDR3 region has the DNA TGTGCCAGCAGCTTCGGTGGGGGGGATGGCTACACCTTC.

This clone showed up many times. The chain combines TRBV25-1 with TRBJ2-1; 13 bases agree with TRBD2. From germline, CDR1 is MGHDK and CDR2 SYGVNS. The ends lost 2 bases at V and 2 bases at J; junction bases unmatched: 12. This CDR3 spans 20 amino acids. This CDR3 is CASSEVVLAGGPYPYNEQFF. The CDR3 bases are TGTGCCAGCAGTGAAGTAGTACTAGCGGGAGGGCCATACCCCTACAATGAGCAGTTCTTC.

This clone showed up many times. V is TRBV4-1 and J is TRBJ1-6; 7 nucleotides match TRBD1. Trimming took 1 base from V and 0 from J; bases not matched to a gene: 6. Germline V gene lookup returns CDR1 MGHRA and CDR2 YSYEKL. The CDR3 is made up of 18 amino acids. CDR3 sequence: CASSQVGQTISYNSPLHF. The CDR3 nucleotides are TGCGCCAGCAGCCAAGTGGGACAGACTATCTCCTATAATTCACCCCTCCACTTT.

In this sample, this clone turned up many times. The CDR3 loop is CASSGSRDTSTDTQYF. CDR3 bases: TGCGCCAGCAGTGGATCCCGGGACACTAGCACAGATACGCAGTATTTT. The chain employs TRBV10-2 and TRBJ2-3; D is possibly TRBD1 (6 bases). There are 16 residues in the CDR3. Germline CDR1 is WSHSY and CDR2 is SAAADI. Trimming stripped 4 bases from V and 0 bases from J, with 14 bases between.

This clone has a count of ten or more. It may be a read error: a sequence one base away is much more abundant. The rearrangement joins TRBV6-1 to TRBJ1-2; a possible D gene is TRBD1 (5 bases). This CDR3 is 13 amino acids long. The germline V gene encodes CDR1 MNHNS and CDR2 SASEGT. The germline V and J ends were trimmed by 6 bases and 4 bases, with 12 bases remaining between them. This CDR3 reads CASREVGGYGYTF. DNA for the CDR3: TGTGCCAGCAGGGAGGTGGGGGGCTATGGCTACACCTTC.

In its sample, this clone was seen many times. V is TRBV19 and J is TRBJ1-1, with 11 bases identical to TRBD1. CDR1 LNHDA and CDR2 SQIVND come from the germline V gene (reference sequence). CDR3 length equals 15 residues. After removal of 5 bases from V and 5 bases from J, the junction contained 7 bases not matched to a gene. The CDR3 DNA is TGTGCCAGTAGTGGGGGGACAGGGGGAAAGACTGAAGCTTTCTTT. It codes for CASSGGTGGKTEAFF.

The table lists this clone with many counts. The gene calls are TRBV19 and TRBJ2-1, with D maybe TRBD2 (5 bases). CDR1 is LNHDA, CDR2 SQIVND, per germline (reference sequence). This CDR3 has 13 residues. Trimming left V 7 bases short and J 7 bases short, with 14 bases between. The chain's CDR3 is CASTPDYSNEQFF. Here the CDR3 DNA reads TGTGCCAGTACCCCTGACTACAGTAATGAGCAGTTCTTC.

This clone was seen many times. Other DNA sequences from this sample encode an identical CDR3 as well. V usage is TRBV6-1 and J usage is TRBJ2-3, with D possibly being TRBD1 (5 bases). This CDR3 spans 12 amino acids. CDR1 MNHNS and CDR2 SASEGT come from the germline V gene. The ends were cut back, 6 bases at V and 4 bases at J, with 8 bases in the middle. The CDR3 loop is CASRLGPDTQYF. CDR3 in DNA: TGTGCCAGCAGATTGGGGCCAGATACGCAGTATTTT.

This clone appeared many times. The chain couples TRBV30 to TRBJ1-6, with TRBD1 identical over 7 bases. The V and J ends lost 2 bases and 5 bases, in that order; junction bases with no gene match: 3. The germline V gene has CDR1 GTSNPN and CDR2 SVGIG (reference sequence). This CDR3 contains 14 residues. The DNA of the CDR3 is TGTGCCTGGAGTCGGGACAGAAATAATTCACCCCTCCACTTT. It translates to CAWSRDRNNSPLHF.

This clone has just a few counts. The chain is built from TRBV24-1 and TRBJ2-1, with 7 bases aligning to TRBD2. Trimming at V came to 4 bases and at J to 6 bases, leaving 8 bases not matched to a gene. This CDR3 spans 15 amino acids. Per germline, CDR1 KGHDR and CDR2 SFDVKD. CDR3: CATSDRAGSLNEQFF. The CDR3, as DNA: TGTGCCACCAGTGACCGAGCGGGGAGCCTCAATGAGCAGTTCTTC.

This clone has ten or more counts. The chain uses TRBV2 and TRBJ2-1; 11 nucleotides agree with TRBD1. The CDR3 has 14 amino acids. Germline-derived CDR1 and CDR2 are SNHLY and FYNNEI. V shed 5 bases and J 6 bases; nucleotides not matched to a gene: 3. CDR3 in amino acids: CASSRTGGVNEQFF. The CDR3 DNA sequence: TGTGCCAGCAGTCGGACAGGGGGCGTCAATGAGCAGTTCTTC.

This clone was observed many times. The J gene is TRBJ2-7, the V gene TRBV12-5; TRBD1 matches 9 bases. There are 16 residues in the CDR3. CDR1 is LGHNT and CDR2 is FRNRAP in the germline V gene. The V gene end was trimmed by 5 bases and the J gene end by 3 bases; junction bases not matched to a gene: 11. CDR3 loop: CASGPIPNRGLYEQYF. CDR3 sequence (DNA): TGTGCTAGTGGTCCCATACCTAACAGGGGGCTCTACGAGCAGTACTTC. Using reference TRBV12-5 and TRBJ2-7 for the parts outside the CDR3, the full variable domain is DARVTQTPRHKVTEMGQEVTMRCQPILGHNTVFWYRQTMMQGLELLAYFRNRAPLDDSGMPKDRFSAEMPDATLATLKIQPSEPRDSAVYFCASGPIPNRGLYEQYFGPGTRLTVT.